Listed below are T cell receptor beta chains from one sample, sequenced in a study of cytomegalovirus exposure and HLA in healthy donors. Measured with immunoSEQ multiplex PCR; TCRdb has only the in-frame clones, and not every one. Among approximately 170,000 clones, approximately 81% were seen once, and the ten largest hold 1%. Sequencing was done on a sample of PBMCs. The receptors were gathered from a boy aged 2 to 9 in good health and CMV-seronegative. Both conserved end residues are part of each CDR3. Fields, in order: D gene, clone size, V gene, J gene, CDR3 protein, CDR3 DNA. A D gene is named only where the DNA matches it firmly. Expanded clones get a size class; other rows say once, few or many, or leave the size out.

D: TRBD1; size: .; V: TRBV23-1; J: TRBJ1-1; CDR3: CASRPGTANTEAFF; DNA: TGCGCCAGCAGACCCGGGACAGCGAACACTGAAGCTTTCTTT
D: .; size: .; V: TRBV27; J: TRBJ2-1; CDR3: CASSSGGLNEQFF; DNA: TGTGCCAGCAGTTCCGGAGGGTTGAATGAGCAGTTCTTC
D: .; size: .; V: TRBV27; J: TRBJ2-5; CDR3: CASSFYPRPGPQETQYF; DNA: TGTGCCAGCAGTTTCTACCCTCGTCCGGGTCCCCAAGAGACCCAGTACTTC
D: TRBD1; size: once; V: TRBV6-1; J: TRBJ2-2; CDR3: CASRNRGLNTGELFF; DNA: TGTGCCAGCAGGAACAGGGGCCTGAACACCGGGGAGCTGTTTTTT
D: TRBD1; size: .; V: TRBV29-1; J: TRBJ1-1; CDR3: CSVQQGTGTEAFF; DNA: TGCAGCGTCCAACAGGGGACGGGCACTGAAGCTTTCTTT
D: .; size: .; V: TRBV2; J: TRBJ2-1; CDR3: CATLQGGNEQFF; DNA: TGTGCGACCTTACAGGGAGGGAATGAGCAGTTCTTC
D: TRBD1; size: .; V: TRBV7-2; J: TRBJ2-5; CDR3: CASSRRTGYSQETQYF; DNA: TGTGCCAGCAGCCGGCGGACAGGTTATTCTCAAGAGACCCAGTACTTC
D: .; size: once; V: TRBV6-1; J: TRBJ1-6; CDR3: CASSEARAGLPPSPLHF; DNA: TGTGCCAGCAGTGAAGCTAGGGCAGGGCTACCCCCTTCACCCCTCCACTTT
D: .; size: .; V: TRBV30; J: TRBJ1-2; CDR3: CAWSVLGTGIGYTF; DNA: TGTGCCTGGAGTGTCCTAGGCACAGGGATCGGCTACACCTTC
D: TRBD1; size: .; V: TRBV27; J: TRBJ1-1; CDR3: CASSSSWTGKNTEAFF; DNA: TGTGCCAGCAGTTCGTCCTGGACAGGGAAGAACACTGAAGCTTTCTTT
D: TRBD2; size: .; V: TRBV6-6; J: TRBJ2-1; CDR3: CASVPGGRSYNEQFF; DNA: TGTGCCAGCGTACCGGGGGGACGCTCCTACAATGAGCAGTTCTTC
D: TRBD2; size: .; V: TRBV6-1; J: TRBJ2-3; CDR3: CASSGTGGPDTQYF; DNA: TGTGCCAGCAGTGGGACGGGGGGGCCAGATACGCAGTATTTT
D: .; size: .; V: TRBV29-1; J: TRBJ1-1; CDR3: CSAAIISWYLNTEAFF; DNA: TGCAGCGCCGCAATTATCTCTTGGTACTTGAACACTGAAGCTTTCTTT
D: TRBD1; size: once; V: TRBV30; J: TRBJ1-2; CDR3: CASSPDRGNYGYTF; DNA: TGTGCCTCCTCCCCGGACAGGGGGAACTATGGCTACACCTTC
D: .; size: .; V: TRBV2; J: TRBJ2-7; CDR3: CASIYQPGAYEQYF; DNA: TGTGCCAGCATTTACCAGCCAGGGGCCTACGAGCAGTACTTC
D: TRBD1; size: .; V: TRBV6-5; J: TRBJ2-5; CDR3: CASSYSTGAETQYF; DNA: TGTGCCAGCAGTTACTCGACAGGGGCTGAGACCCAGTACTTC
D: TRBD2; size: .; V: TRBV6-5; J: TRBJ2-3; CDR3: CASSSPSGGSTDTQYF; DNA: TGTGCCAGCAGTTCCCCTAGCGGGGGTAGCACAGATACGCAGTATTTT
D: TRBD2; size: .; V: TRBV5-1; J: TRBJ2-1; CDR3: CASSSGTSFDEQFF; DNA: TGCGCCAGCAGCTCGGGGACTAGCTTCGATGAGCAGTTCTTC
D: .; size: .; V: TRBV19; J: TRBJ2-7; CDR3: CASSLHGDYEQYF; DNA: TGTGCCAGTAGCCTCCACGGGGACTACGAGCAGTACTTC
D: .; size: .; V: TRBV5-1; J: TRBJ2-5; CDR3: CASSLHAGKKETQYF; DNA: TGCGCCAGCAGCTTGCACGCAGGCAAGAAAGAGACCCAGTACTTC
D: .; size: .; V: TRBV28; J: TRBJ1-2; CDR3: CASSLSGVGYGYTF; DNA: TGTGCCAGCAGTTTATCAGGGGTCGGCTATGGCTACACCTTC
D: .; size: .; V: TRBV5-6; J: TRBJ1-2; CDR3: CASSLGSSGGYTF; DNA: TGTGCCAGCAGCTTGGGCAGTTCCGGGGGCTACACCTTC
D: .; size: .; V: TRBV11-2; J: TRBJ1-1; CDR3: CASSLLGNTEAFF; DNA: TGTGCCAGCAGCTTACTAGGGAACACTGAAGCTTTCTTT
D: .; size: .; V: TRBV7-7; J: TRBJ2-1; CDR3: CASSLKTSSYNEQFF; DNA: TGTGCCAGCAGCCTCAAAACGAGCTCCTACAATGAGCAGTTCTTC
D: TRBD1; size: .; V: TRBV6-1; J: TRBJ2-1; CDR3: CASSPRDRGSVEQFF; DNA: TGTGCCAGCAGTCCCCGGGACAGGGGATCAGTGGAGCAGTTCTTC
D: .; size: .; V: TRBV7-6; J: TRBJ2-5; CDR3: CASSQGARETQYF; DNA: TGTGCCAGCAGCCAGGGTGCGAGGGAGACCCAGTACTTC
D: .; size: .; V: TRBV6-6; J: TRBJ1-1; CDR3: CASSYAPGEAATEAFF; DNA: TGTGCCAGCAGTTACGCTCCAGGGGAAGCGGCCACTGAAGCTTTCTTT
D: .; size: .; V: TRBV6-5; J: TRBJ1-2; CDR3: CASSLDKSYGYTF; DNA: TGTGCCAGCAGTTTGGACAAGAGCTATGGCTACACCTTC
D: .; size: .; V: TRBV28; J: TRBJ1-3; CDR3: CASRTHRGNTIYF; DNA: TGTGCCAGCAGGACCCACAGGGGAAACACCATATATTTT
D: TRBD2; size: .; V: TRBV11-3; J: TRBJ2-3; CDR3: CASSLGLAGEVSPDTQYF; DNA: TGTGCCAGCAGCTTAGGACTAGCGGGAGAGGTGTCCCCAGATACGCAGTATTTT
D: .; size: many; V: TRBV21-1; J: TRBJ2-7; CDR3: CANSAEYEQYF; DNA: TGTGCCAATAGTGCCGAATACGAGCAGTACTTC
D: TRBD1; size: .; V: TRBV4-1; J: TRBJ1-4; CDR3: CASSHSDRWRTNEKLLF; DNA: TGCGCCAGCAGCCACTCGGACAGGTGGAGGACTAATGAAAAACTGCTTTTT
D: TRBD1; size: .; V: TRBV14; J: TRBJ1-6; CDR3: CASSQGTGGGSPLHF; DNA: TGTGCCAGCAGCCAAGGGACAGGGGGTGGCTCACCCCTCCACTTT
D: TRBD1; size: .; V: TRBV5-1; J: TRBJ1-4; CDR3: CASSGTGETNEKLFF; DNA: TGCGCCAGCAGCGGGACAGGGGAAACTAATGAAAAACTGTTTTTT
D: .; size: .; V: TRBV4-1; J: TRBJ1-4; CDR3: CASSQESLATGRKLFF; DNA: TGCGCCAGCAGCCAAGAATCCTTAGCGACAGGCCGAAAACTGTTTTTT
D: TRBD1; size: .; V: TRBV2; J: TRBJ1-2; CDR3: CASGTGLFYGYTF; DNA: TGTGCCAGCGGGACAGGGCTATTCTATGGCTACACCTTC
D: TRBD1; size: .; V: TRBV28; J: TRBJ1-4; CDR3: CASSLPPAGGEKLFF; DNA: TGTGCCAGCAGTTTACCCCCAGCAGGGGGTGAAAAACTGTTTTTT
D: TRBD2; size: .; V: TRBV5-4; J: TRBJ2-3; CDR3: CASSRPYGTRSTDTQYF; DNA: TGTGCCAGCAGCCGACCCTATGGGACTAGAAGCACAGATACGCAGTATTTT
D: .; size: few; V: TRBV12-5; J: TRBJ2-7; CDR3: CASGLGGQSEQYF; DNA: TGTGCTAGTGGTTTGGGAGGACAAAGCGAGCAGTACTTC
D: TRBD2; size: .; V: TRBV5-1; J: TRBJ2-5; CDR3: CASSLEGTSGEETQYF; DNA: TGCGCCAGCAGCTTGGAGGGGACTAGCGGGGAGGAGACCCAGTACTTC
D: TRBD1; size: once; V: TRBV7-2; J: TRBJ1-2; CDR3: CASSQGQRHGYGYTF; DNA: TGTGCCAGCAGCCAGGGACAGAGACACGGCTATGGCTACACCTTC
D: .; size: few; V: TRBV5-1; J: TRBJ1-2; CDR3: CASSLWTTGGYTF; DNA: TGCGCCAGCAGCTTATGGACAACCGGGGGCTACACCTTC
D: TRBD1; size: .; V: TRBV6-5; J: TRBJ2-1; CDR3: CASSSRTGWDEQFF; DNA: TGTGCCAGCAGTTCCAGGACAGGTTGGGATGAGCAGTTCTTC
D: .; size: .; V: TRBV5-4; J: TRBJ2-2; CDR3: CASSLATQTGELFF; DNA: TGTGCCAGCAGCTTGGCGACACAAACCGGGGAGCTGTTTTTT
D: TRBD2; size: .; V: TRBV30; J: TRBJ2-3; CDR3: CASGATDTQYF; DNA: TGTGCGAGCGGGGCCACAGATACGCAGTATTTT
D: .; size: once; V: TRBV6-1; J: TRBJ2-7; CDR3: CASINRSLYEQYF; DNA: TGTGCCAGCATTAACAGGAGTCTCTACGAGCAGTACTTC
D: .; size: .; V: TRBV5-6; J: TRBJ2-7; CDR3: CASSLNRVFSEQYF; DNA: TGTGCCAGCAGCTTGAACAGGGTGTTCAGCGAGCAGTACTTC
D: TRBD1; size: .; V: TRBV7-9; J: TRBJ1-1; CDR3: CASSPLLGTGMNTEAFF; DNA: TGTGCCAGCAGCCCCCTGTTGGGGACAGGGATGAACACTGAAGCTTTCTTT
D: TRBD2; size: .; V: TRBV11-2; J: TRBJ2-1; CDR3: CASSLGAGGLLDEQFF; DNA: TGTGCCAGCAGCTTGGGGGCGGGAGGCCTTCTTGATGAGCAGTTCTTC
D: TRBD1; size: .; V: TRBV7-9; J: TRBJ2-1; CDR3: CASSSDRDSRNEQFF; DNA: TGTGCCAGCAGCTCGGACAGGGACTCGAGGAATGAGCAGTTCTTC
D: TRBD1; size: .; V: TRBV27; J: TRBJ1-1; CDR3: CASTSGVPGGNTEAFF; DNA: TGTGCCAGCACCTCTGGGGTGCCAGGGGGCAACACTGAAGCTTTCTTT